This TCR beta chain was documented in a study of blood T cell repertoires in COVID-19. Study details: The origin of the acute and convalescent COVID-19 samples was the United States, Italy and Spain.

Germline CDR1 MDHEN, CDR2 SYDVKM. Trimming took 3 bases from V and 12 from J; bases not matched to a gene: 2. CDR3 length equals 11 residues. Under the authors' procedure: How many nucleated cells were present was estimated from reference gene primer amplification. Measured with immunoSEQ multiplex PCR; TCRdb has only the in-frame clones, and not every one. V and J calls and clone size come straight from that table; D and trimming were deduced from the DNA. The data contain approximately 220,000 clones, roughly 84% of them singletons. Sequenced: peripheral blood. This rearrangement joins TRBV28 to TRBJ1-5; 7 nucleotides agree with TRBD1. The sequence was collected from a woman aged 25 to 45 who had recovered from COVID-19. The DNA for the CDR3 is TGTGCCAGCAGTTTCCGACAGGGCCAGCATTTT. It codes for CASSFRQGQHF. Full variable domain (remainder filled in from reference TRBV28 and TRBJ1-5): DVKVTQSSRYLVKRTGEKVFLECVQDMDHENMFWYRQDPGLGLRLIYFSYDVKMKEKGDIPEGYSVSREKKERFSLILESASTNQTSMYLCASSFRQGQHFGDGTRLSIL.